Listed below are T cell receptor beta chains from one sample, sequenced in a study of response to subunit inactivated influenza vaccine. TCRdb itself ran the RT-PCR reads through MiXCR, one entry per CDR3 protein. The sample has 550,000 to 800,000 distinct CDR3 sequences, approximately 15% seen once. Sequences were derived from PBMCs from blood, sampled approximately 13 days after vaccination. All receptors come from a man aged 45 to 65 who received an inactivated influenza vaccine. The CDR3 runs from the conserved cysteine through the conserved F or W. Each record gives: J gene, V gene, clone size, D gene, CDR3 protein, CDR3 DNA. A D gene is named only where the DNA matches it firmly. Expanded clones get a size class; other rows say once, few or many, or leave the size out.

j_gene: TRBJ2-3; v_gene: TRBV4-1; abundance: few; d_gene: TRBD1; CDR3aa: CASSQADRTADTQYF; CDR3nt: TGCGCCAGCAGCCAAGCGGACAGGACCGCAGATACGCAGTATTTT
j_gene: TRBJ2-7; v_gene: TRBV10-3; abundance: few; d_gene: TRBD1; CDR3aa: CAIGTGVPGWNYEQYF; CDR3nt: TGTGCCATCGGAACAGGGGTCCCCGGGTGGAACTACGAGCAGTACTTC
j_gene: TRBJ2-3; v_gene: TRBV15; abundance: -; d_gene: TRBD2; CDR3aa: CATRDAGGHTDTQYF; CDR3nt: TGTGCCACCAGGGACGCGGGAGGTCACACAGATACGCAGTATTTT
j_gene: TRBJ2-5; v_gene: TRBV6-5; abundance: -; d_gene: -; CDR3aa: CASSYSTVDTKTQYF; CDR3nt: TGTGCCAGCAGTTACTCGACTGTTGACACCAAGACCCAGTACTTC
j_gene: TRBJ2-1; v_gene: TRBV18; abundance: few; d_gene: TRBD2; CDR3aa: CASSPRRELLNEQFF; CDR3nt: TGTGCCAGCTCACCTCGGCGGGAGCTGCTCAATGAGCAGTTCTTC
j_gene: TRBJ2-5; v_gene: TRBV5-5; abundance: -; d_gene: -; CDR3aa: CASSPVGSETQYF; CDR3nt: TGTGCCAGCAGCCCCGTTGGGTCGGAGACCCAGTACTTC
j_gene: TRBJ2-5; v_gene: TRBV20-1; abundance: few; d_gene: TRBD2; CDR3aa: CSAGLAGGSETQYF; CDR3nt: TGCAGTGCTGGACTAGCGGGAGGATCAGAGACCCAGTACTTC
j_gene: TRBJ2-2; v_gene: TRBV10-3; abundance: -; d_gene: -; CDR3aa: CAISEGTGELFF; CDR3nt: TGTGCCATCAGTGAGGGCACCGGGGAGCTGTTTTTT
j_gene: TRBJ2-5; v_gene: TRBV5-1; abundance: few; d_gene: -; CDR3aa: CASSFQKQETQYF; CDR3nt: TGCGCCAGCAGCTTTCAGAAGCAAGAGACCCAGTACTTC
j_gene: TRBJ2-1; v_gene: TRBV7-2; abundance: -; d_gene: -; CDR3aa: CASSYPGSYNEQFF; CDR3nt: TGTGCCAGCAGCTACCCCGGCAGCTACAATGAGCAGTTCTTC
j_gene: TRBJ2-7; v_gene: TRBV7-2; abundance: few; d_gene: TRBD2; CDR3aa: CASSFIAGNEQYF; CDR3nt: TGTGCCAGCAGCTTCATAGCGGGAAACGAGCAGTACTTC
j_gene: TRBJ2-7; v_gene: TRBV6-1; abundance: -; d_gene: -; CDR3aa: CASSETLRGYEQYF; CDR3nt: TGTGCCAGCAGTGAAACTTTGCGCGGCTACGAGCAGTACTTC
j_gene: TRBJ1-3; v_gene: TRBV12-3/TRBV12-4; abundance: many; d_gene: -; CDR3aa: CASSLSGAGGNTIYF; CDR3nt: TGTGCCAGCAGTTTATCGGGGGCCGGAGGAAACACCATATATTTT
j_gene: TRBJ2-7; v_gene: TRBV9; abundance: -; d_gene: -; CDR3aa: CASSVGPTSEQYF; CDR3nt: TGTGCCAGCAGCGTAGGCCCGACTAGCGAGCAGTACTTC
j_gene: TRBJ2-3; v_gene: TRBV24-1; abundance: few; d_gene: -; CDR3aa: CATSDGTGIALSSDTQYF; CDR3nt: TGTGCCACCAGTGATGGGACGGGAATAGCATTATCCTCAGATACGCAGTATTTT
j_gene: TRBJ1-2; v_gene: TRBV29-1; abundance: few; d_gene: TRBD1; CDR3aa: CSVSTGTNYGYTF; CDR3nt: TGCAGCGTTTCGACAGGGACTAACTATGGCTACACCTTC
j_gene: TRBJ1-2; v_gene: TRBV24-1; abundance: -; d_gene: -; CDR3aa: CATSESGTARDYTF; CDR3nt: TGTGCCACCAGTGAATCAGGGACGGCCCGTGACTACACCTTC
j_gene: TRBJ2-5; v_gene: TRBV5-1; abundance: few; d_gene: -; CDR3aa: CASSVGSVVQETQYF; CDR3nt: TGCGCCAGCAGCGTCGGGTCCGTGGTGCAAGAGACCCAGTACTTC
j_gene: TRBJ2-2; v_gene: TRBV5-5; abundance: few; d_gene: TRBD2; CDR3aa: CASSLDGEAGEDTGELFF; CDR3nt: TGTGCCAGCAGCTTGGACGGTGAGGCGGGAGAGGACACCGGGGAGCTGTTTTTT
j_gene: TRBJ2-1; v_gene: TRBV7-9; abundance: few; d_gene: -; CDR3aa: CASTLPGGRLRSEQFF; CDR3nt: TGTGCCAGCACCCTACCTGGGGGCCGTTTGAGGAGCGAGCAGTTCTTC
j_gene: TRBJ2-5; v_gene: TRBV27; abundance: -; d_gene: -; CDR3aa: CASSWGVGETQYF; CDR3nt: TGTGCCAGCAGTTGGGGGGTTGGGGAGACCCAGTACTTC
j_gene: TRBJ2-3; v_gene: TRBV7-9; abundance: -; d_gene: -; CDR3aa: CASSLKGSYHTQYF; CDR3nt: TGTGCCAGCAGCTTAAAGGGGTCATACCATACGCAGTATTTT
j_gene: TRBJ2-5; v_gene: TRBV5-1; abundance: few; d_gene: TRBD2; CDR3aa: CASRPNSLLAGVGETQYF; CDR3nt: TGCGCCAGCAGACCGAACTCCTTACTAGCGGGAGTCGGGGAGACCCAGTACTTC
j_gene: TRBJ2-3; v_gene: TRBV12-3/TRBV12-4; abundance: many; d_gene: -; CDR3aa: CASSLSRRADTQYF; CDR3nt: TGTGCCAGCAGTTTATCCCGGAGGGCAGATACGCAGTATTTT
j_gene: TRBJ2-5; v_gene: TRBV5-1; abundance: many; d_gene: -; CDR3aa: CASSFQGVRETQYF; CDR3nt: TGCGCCAGCAGCTTTCAGGGTGTGCGGGAGACCCAGTACTTC
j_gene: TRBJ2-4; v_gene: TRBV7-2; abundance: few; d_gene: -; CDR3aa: CASSLPLRDIGTNIQYF; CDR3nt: TGTGCCAGCAGCTTACCCCTCCGGGACATCGGTACGAACATTCAGTACTTC
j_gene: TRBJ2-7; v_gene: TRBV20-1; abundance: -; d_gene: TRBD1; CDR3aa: CRVNRGLYEQYF; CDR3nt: TGCAGGGTTAACAGGGGTCTTTACGAGCAGTACTTC
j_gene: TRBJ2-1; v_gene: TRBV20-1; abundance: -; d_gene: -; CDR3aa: CSASRYEQFF; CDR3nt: TGCAGTGCTAGTAGGTATGAGCAGTTCTTC
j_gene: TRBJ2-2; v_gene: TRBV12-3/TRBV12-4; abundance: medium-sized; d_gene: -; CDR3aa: CASSPHLDTGELFF; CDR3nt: TGTGCCAGCAGTCCGCATTTAGACACCGGGGAGCTGTTTTTT
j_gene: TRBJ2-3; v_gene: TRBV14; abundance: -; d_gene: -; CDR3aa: CASSQGRVRQLTQYF; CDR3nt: TGTGCCAGCAGCCAAGGGCGGGTACGGCAGTTGACGCAGTATTTT
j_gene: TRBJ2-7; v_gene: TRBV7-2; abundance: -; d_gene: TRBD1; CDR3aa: CASSLALDRRNLYF; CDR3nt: TGTGCCAGCAGCTTAGCGCTGGACAGGCGAAATTTGTACTTC
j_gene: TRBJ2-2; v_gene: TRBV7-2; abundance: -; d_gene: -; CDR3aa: CASSLSLAWAGELFF; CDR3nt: TGTGCCAGCAGCTTGTCGCTAGCTTGGGCCGGGGAGCTGTTTTTT
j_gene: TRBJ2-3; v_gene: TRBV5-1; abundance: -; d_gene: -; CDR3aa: CASSSGQYTDTQYF; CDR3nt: TGCGCCAGCAGCTCTGGACAGTACACAGATACGCAGTATTTT
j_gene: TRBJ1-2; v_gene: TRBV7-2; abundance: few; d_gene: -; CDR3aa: CASSLDVGYTF; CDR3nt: TGTGCCAGCAGCTTAGACGTTGGCTACACCTTC
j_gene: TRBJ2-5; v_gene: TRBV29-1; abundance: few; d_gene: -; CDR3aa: CSVDAGLETQYF; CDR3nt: TGCAGCGTTGATGCAGGGCTGGAGACCCAGTACTTC
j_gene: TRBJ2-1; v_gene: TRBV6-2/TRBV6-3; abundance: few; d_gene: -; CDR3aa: CASSYGTLSSYNEQFF; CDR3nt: TGTGCCAGCAGTTACGGGACGTTGAGCTCCTACAATGAGCAGTTCTTC
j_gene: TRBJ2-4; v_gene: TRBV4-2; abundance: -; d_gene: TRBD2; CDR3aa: CASSQPLAGGRLAKNIQYF; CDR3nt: TGTGCCAGCAGCCAACCACTAGCGGGGGGACGCTTAGCCAAAAACATTCAGTACTTC
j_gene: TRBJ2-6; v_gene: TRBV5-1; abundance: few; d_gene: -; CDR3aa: CASSLRSRDSGANVLTF; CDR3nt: TGCGCCAGCAGCTTACGGTCCAGGGACTCTGGGGCCAACGTCCTGACTTTC
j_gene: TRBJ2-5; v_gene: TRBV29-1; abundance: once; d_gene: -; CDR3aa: CSVEGGPQYF; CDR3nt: TGCAGCGTTGAGGGCGGGCCCCAGTACTTC
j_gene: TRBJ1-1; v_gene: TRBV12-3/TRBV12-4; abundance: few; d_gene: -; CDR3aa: CASSYIGGNTEAFF; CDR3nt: TGTGCCAGCAGTTATATTGGTGGTAACACTGAAGCTTTCTTT
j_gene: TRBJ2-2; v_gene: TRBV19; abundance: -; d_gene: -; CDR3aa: CASNPPGPGGELFF; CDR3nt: TGTGCCAGTAATCCCCCGGGGCCCGGCGGGGAGCTGTTTTTT
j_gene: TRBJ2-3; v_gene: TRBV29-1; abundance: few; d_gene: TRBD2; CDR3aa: CSVHTSGLDTQYF; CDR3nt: TGCAGCGTTCATACTAGCGGGTTGGATACGCAGTATTTT
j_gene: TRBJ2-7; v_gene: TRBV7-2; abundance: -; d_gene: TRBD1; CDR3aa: CASSIRDSLSYEQYF; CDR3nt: TGTGCCAGCAGCATCCGGGACAGCCTTTCCTACGAGCAGTACTTC
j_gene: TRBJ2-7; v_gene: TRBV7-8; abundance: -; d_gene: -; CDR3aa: CASSPYVGPAYEQYF; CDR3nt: TGTGCCAGCAGCCCCTACGTAGGACCAGCCTACGAGCAGTACTTC
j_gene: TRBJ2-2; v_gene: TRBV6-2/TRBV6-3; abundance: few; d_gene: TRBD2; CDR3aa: CASSQGLDGELFF; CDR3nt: TGTGCCAGCAGTCAAGGACTAGACGGGGAGCTGTTTTTT
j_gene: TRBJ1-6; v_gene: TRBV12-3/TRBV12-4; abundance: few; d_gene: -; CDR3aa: CASSFRYNSPLHF; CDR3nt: TGTGCCAGCAGTTTTCGGTATAATTCACCCCTCCACTTT